This TCR beta chain comes out of a study of regulatory T cells in long-lasting Graves disease. Study as a whole: Newly diagnosed Graves' patients had under 3 months of antithyroid drugs.

This clonotype was found many times. What it binds is unknown. Libraries of TCR beta came from iRepertoire HTBI primers plus Arm-PCR of CDR3 regions. TCRdb fed the multiplex PCR reads into MiXCR, producing one record per CDR3 protein. The sample lists approximately 540,000 distinct CDR3 sequences, 9.5% to 15% occurring once. V was clipped by 3 bases and J by 0 bases; unmatched bases: 3. The CDR3 runs 16 residues. CDR1 is SGHAT and CDR2 is FQNNGV in the germline V gene. Study findings and constraints: Patients whose Graves' disease persisted exhibited lower TCR diversity than those newly diagnosed. In persistent patients, shared public clonotypes (around 2,600) outnumbered those in new patients (roughly 870).

The time point: newly diagnosed GD, antithyroid drugs for less than 3 months. Construction of the TCR library relied on RNA isolated from PBMCs. The same data also went into a second study, on T cells in Graves' hyperthyroidism and ophthalmopathy. That report notes: Diagnosis rested on symptoms, serum thyroxine and TRAb, thyroid ultrasound, and orbital computed tomography.

The rearrangement joins TRBV11-2 to TRBJ2-1; the match to TRBD2 covers 9 bases. The material sequenced was peripheral blood mononuclear cells (PBMCs), taken at new diagnosis, from a patient treated with antithyroid drugs. The TCR was taken from a woman in her 30s with Graves disease. Here the CDR3 reads CASSFSSGVSYNEQFF. The CDR3 bases are TGTGCCAGCAGCTTCTCTAGCGGGGTCTCCTACAATGAGCAGTTCTTC.